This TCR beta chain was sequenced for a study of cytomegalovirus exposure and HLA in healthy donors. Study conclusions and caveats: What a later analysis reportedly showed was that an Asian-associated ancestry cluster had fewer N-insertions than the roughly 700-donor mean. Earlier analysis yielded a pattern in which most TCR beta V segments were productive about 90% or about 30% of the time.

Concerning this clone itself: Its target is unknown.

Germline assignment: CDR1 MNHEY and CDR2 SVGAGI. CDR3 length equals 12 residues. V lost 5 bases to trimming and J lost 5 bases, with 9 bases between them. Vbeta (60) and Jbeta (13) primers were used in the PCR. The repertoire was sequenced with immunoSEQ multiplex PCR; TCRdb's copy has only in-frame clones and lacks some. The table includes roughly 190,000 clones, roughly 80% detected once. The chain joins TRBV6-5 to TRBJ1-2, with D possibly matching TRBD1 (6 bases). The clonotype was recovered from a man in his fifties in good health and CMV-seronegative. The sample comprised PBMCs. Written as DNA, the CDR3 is TGTGCCAGCAGTCGGGGGGCGTATGGCTACACCTTC. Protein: CASSRGAYGYTF.